This T cell receptor beta chain was captured in a study of blood T cell repertoires in COVID-19. Across the study: From the United States, Italy and Spain came samples of acute and convalescent COVID-19. T cells, B-cell-depleted T cells, or PBMCs provided the cDNA or gDNA that served as material.

The ends were cut back, 3 bases at V and 2 bases at J, with 24 bases in the middle. This CDR3 has 18 amino acids. The germline gives CDR1 DFQATT, CDR2 SNEGSKA (reference sequence). In the original workflow: How many nucleated cells were present was estimated from reference gene primer amplification. Assay: immunoSEQ multiplex PCR; the TCRdb copy retains only in-frame clones and omits some. The V and J calls and clone size are taken from that table; D and trimming were inferred from the DNA. The data hold roughly 58,000 clones, with 60% to 85% observed a single time. The chain carries TRBV20-1 and TRBJ2-3; tentatively, D is TRBD2 (7 bases). The sequence was collected from a man aged 45-60 years with active or convalescent COVID-19. The sample taken for sequencing was peripheral blood. The CDR3 nucleotides read TGCAGTGCTAGTTCGGGGCAAGGAGGGGGGGCCGACACAGATACGCAGTATTTT. The encoded protein is CSASSGQGGGADTDTQYF.